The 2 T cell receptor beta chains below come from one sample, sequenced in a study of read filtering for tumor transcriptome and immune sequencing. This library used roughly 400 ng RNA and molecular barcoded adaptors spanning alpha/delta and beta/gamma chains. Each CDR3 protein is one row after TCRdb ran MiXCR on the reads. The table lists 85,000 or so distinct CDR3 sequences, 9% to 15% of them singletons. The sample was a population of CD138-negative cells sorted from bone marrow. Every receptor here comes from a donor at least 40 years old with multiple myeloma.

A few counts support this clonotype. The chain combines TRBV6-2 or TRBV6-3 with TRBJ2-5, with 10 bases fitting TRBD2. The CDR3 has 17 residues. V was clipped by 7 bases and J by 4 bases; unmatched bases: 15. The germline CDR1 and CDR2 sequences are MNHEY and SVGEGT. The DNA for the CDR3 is TGTGCCAGCACCTCCGAAACCCTAGCGGGAGTCCCAGAGACCCAGTACTTC. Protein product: CASTSETLAGVPETQYF.

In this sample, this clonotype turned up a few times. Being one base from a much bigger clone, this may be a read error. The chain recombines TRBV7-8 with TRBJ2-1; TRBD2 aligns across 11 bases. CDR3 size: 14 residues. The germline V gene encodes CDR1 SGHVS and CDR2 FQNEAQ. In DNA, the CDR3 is TGTGCCAGCGGCTTAGCGGGGGGGCGGAATGAGCAGTTCTTC. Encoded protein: CASGLAGGRNEQFF.